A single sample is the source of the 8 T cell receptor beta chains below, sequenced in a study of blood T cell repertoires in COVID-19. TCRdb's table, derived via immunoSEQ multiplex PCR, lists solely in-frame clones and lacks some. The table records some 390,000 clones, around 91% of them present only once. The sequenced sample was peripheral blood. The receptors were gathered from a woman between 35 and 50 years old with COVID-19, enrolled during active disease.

The CDR3 here is CASRRSGTDTSYEQYF. The CDR3 DNA reads as TGTGCCAGCAGGCGGTCCGGGACAGACACATCTTACGAGCAGTACTTC. The rearrangement joins TRBV7-8 to TRBJ2-7, with 7 positions matching TRBD1. Trimming took 6 bases from V and 4 from J; bases not matched to a gene: 15. This CDR3 has 16 residues. Germline V gene data show CDR1 as SGHVS and CDR2 as FQNEAQ. Full variable domain (rest looked up from reference TRBV7-8 and TRBJ2-7): GAGVSQSPRYKVAKRGQDVALRCDPISGHVSLFWYQQALGQGPEFLTYFQNEAQLDKSGLPSDRFFAERPEGSVSTLKIQRTQQEDSAVYLCASRRSGTDTSYEQYFGPGTRLTVT.

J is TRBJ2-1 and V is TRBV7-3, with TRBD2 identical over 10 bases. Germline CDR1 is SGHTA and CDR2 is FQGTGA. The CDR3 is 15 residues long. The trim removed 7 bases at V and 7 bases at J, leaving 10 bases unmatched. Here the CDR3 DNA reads TGTGCCAGCACCAAAAGCGGGGGGGCGTTTAATGAGCAGTTCTTC. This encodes CASTKSGGAFNEQFF.

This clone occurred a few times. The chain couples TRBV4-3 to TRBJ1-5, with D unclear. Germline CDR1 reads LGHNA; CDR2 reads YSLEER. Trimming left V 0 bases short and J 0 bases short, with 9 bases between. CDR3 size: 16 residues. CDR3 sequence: CASSQDYSYSNQPQHF. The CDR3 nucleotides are TGCGCCAGCAGCCAAGATTACAGTTATAGCAATCAGCCCCAGCATTTT.

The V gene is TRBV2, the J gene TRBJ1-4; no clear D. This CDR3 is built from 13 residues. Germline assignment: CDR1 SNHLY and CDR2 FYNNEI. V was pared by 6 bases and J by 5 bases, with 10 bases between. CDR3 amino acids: CASRPIINEKLFF. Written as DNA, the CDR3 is TGTGCCAGCAGACCTATTATCAATGAAAAACTGTTTTTT.

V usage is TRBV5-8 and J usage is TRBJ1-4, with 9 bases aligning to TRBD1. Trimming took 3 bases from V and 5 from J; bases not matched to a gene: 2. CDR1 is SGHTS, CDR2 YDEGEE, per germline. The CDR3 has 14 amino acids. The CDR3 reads CASSSGTGNEKLFF. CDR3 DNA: TGTGCCAGCAGCTCCGGGACAGGGAATGAAAAACTGTTTTTT. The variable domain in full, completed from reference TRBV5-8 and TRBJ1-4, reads EAGVTQSPTHLIKTRGQQATLRCSPISGHTSVYWYQQALGLGLQFLLWYDEGEERNRGNFPPRFSGRQFPNYSSELNVNALELEDSALYLCASSSGTGNEKLFFGSGTQLSVL.

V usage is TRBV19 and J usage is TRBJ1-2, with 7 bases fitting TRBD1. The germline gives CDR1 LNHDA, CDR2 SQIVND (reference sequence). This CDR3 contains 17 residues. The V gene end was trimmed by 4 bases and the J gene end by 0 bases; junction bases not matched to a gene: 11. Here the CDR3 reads CASSTYRPGQANYGYTF. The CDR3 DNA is TGTGCCAGTAGTACCTACCGACCAGGACAGGCTAACTATGGCTACACCTTC. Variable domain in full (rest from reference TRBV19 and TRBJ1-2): DGGITQSPKYLFRKEGQNVTLSCEQNLNHDAMYWYRQDPGQGLRLIYYSQIVNDFQKGDIAEGYSVSREKKESFPLTVTSAQKNPTAFYLCASSTYRPGQANYGYTFGSGTRLTVV.

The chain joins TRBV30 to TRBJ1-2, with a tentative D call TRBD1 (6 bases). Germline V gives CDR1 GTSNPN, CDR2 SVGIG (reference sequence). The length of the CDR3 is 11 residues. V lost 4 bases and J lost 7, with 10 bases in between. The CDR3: CAWKQGAGYTF. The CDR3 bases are TGTGCCTGGAAACAGGGCGCTGGCTACACCTTC.

The CDR3 region is CASSGRRGRAKNIQYF. The CDR3 DNA reads TGTGCCAGCAGCGGGCGCAGGGGTCGCGCCAAAAACATTCAGTACTTC. The chain has TRBV11-3 and TRBJ2-4; possible D gene TRBD1, 6 bases. Looked up from germline, CDR1 is SGHNT and CDR2 is YENEEA. This CDR3 is built from 16 residues. The ends were cut back, 5 bases at V and 1 base at J, with 15 bases in the middle.